A selection of T cell receptor beta chains follows, all from one sample in a study of T-cell reconstitution after alpha-beta-depleted transplantation in children. In TCRdb, the PCR reads were re-called with MiXCR into one record per CDR3 protein. The table has approximately 83,000 distinct CDR3 sequences, 7% to 10% seen once; the top ten hold about 7%. Material: PBMCs from the stem cell graft donor, obtained from the stem cell graft. All receptors derive from a human donor who donated a stem cell graft to a child with congenital amegakaryocytic thrombocytopenia. CDR3s include the opening cysteine and the closing phenylalanine or tryptophan. The D gene is left open where the match is weak. Part of the rows lack a size; the others show once, few, many or a class for expanded clones.

D gene | J gene | V gene | clone size | CDR3 DNA | CDR3 protein
. | TRBJ2-3 | TRBV7-6 | many | TGTGCCAGCAGCTCCCCCAGAGGAGCCCTGCCTGGCACAGATACGCAGTATTTT | CASSSPRGALPGTDTQYF
. | TRBJ2-1 | TRBV29-1 | many | TGCAGCGTGGGATTTACCTACAATGAGCAGTTCTTC | CSVGFTYNEQFF
TRBD1 | TRBJ2-1 | TRBV13 | many | TGTGCCAGCAGCCCCGTAGGGACAGTCGGTCTTGAGCAGTTCTTC | CASSPVGTVGLEQFF
. | TRBJ2-3 | TRBV21-1 | many | TGTGCCAGCAGCAAAGGCGTCAAGAGGATTGCAGATACGCAGTATTTT | CASSKGVKRIADTQYF
. | TRBJ2-5 | TRBV7-2 | many | TGTGCCAGCAGCGGCGGGCAGACCCAGTACTTC | CASSGGQTQYF
. | TRBJ2-3 | TRBV7-8 | . | TGTGCCAGCAGCCCAAACCTGGATGATACGCAGTATTTT | CASSPNLDDTQYF
. | TRBJ2-1 | TRBV12-3/TRBV12-4 | . | TGTGCCACCGGACTGGAACCCAGGGGGGGGGATGAGCAGTTCTTC | CATGLEPRGGDEQFF
. | TRBJ2-1 | TRBV7-9 | many | TGTGCCAGCAGCGAGATCCGGGACAATGAGCAGTTCTTC | CASSEIRDNEQFF
TRBD2 | TRBJ2-3 | TRBV10-3 | many | TGTGCCATCAGTGAGGGGGAGGGCCGAGATACGCAGTATTTT | CAISEGEGRDTQYF
TRBD1 | TRBJ2-3 | TRBV10-1 | . | TGCGCCAGCGCACTTAGGGACAGTTATCCAGATACGCAGTATTTT | CASALRDSYPDTQYF
. | TRBJ2-5 | TRBV7-2 | many | TGTGCCAGCAGCTTAGAAGTAGCGTCACCCAGGGGGACCCAGTACTTC | CASSLEVASPRGTQYF
TRBD1 | TRBJ1-6 | TRBV15 | . | TGTGCCACCAGCAGACGGACAGGTAGACTTCTGGACTATAATTCACCCCTCCACTTT | CATSRRTGRLLDYNSPLHF
. | TRBJ2-6 | TRBV5-1 | many | TGCGCCAGCAGCGGAGGAAACTGGGCCAACGTCCTGACTTTC | CASSGGNWANVLTF
TRBD1 | TRBJ1-4 | TRBV25-1 | many | TGTGCCATTCAGGGGGTTAATGAAAAACTGTTTTTT | CAIQGVNEKLFF
TRBD2 | TRBJ2-7 | TRBV20-1 | many | TGCAGTGCTAGCCCAGGAGCGGGGAGGCCCTACGAGCAGTACTTC | CSASPGAGRPYEQYF
. | TRBJ1-1 | TRBV5-1 | many | TGCGCCAGCAGCTTGTCACAGATGAACACTGAAGCTTTCTTT | CASSLSQMNTEAFF
. | TRBJ2-3 | TRBV28 | many | TGTGCCAGCAGTTTCTTTATGGGGGGCAGCACAGATACGCAGTATTTT | CASSFFMGGSTDTQYF
. | TRBJ1-5 | TRBV30 | . | TGTGCCTGGAGTGACCAGGGGTATCAGCCCCAGCATTTT | CAWSDQGYQPQHF
. | TRBJ2-5 | TRBV6-5 | many | TGTGCCAGCAGTTATGGCAGGGGCCGCAGGATTGAGACCCAGTACTTC | CASSYGRGRRIETQYF
. | TRBJ2-1 | TRBV12-3/TRBV12-4 | many | TGTGCCAGCAGTTTCGGGGATGAGCAGTTCTTC | CASSFGDEQFF
TRBD1 | TRBJ2-3 | TRBV7-6 | many | TGTGCCAGCAGCGCAACAGGGGGAGCAGAAGATACGCAGTATTTT | CASSATGGAEDTQYF
. | TRBJ2-7 | TRBV29-1 | many | TGCAGCGTGTCGACAAGTATCTCCTACGAGCAGTACTTC | CSVSTSISYEQYF
. | TRBJ1-1 | TRBV7-3 | many | TGTGCCAGCAGCCCGGAAGCTTTCTTT | CASSPEAFF
. | TRBJ2-7 | TRBV12-5 | many | TGTGCTAGTGCCCAAGATTGGAGCTCCTACGAGCAGTACTTC | CASAQDWSSYEQYF
. | TRBJ2-7 | TRBV4-2 | many | TGTGCCAGCAGCCAAGTTTTGCAGGGCTCGTCTTACGAGCAGTACTTC | CASSQVLQGSSYEQYF
. | TRBJ1-4 | TRBV10-3 | many | TGTGCCACCGCTAACCACGGAGGGAATGAAAAACTGTTTTTT | CATANHGGNEKLFF
. | TRBJ2-1 | TRBV2 | many | TGTGCCAGCAGGCAGGAGGGGGTCAATGAGCAGTTCTTC | CASRQEGVNEQFF
. | TRBJ1-6 | TRBV5-1 | many | TGCGCCAGCAGCTTGGATCCGGGGGGTAACGGGTCACCCCTCCACTTT | CASSLDPGGNGSPLHF
TRBD2 | TRBJ2-2 | TRBV28 | . | TGTGCCAGCAGTTTAGGGGGGGGACCCACCGGGGAGCTGTTTTTT | CASSLGGGPTGELFF
. | TRBJ2-7 | TRBV7-6 | many | TGTGCCAGCAGCTGGTCTGGCGGGTCAAGCTCCTACGAGCAGTACTTC | CASSWSGGSSSYEQYF
. | TRBJ2-3 | TRBV7-2 | many | TGTGCCAGCAGTTCCTCCCCCTCCACAGATACGCAGTATTTT | CASSSSPSTDTQYF
. | TRBJ2-7 | TRBV20-1 | many | TGCAGTGCTAGAGATACGGGAGCCTACGAGCAGTACTTC | CSARDTGAYEQYF
. | TRBJ1-2 | TRBV20-1 | many | TGCAGTGCTTCTGGGACCCGACACTATGGCTACACCTTC | CSASGTRHYGYTF
TRBD1 | TRBJ2-2 | TRBV10-3 | many | TGTGCCATCAGTGAGTCGGGACAGGTGAACACCGGGGAGCTGTTTTTT | CAISESGQVNTGELFF
TRBD1 | TRBJ1-1 | TRBV4-1 | many | TGCGCCAGCAGCCAAGAGACGAGCAGGGGGCGGGGAGCTTTCTTT | CASSQETSRGRGAFF
. | TRBJ1-5 | TRBV28 | many | TGTGCCATTCAAGGGGTGGTGGGCAATCAGCCCCAGCATTTT | CAIQGVVGNQPQHF
. | TRBJ2-1 | TRBV7-2 | many | TGTGCCAGCAGCCCGACAGGCAATGAGCAGTTCTTC | CASSPTGNEQFF
. | TRBJ1-5 | TRBV6-2/TRBV6-3 | few | TGTGCCAGCAGTGACAGGAGCAATCAGCCCCAGCATTTT | CASSDRSNQPQHF
. | TRBJ2-5 | TRBV29-1 | many | TGCAGCGTTGAAATAGTTAAAGAGACCCAGTACTTC | CSVEIVKETQYF
. | TRBJ1-1 | TRBV6-2/TRBV6-3 | . | TGTGCCAGCAGTCCACGACGGAAGTCTATGAACACTGAAGCTTTCTTT | CASSPRRKSMNTEAFF
TRBD1 | TRBJ1-6 | TRBV5-1 | many | TGCGCCAGCAGCTTGAGGGCAGGGGGTCGAATCGCTTCACCCCTCCACTTT | CASSLRAGGRIASPLHF
TRBD2 | TRBJ2-5 | TRBV5-1 | many | TGCGCCAGCAGCGAGGGACTAGCGGCCGAGACCCAGTACTTC | CASSEGLAAETQYF
. | TRBJ2-1 | TRBV5-5 | . | TGTGCCAGCGGCCCTGGCCCCGGGACACGATCCTACAATGAGCAGTTCTTC | CASGPGPGTRSYNEQFF
. | TRBJ2-1 | TRBV28 | many | TGTGCCAGCAGTTTAACCGGATTAAACAATGAGCAGTTCTTC | CASSLTGLNNEQFF
. | TRBJ2-7 | TRBV6-2/TRBV6-3 | . | TGTGCCAGCAGCCGACGATCGGGGGCCCAACTTTACGAGCAGTACTTC | CASSRRSGAQLYEQYF
. | TRBJ1-5 | TRBV20-1 | many | TGCAGTGCTATTTACAGGGACCCTAGCAATCAGCCCCAGCATTTT | CSAIYRDPSNQPQHF
. | TRBJ2-1 | TRBV5-1 | many | TGCGCCAGCAGCTTGGGACAGACTAGTACGAATGAGCAGTTCTTC | CASSLGQTSTNEQFF
. | TRBJ2-1 | TRBV12-3/TRBV12-4 | many | TGTGCCAGCGTGCGGGTCGATGAGCAGTTCTTC | CASVRVDEQFF
. | TRBJ1-2 | TRBV4-2 | many | TGTGCCAGCAGCGTAGATTTTAGGGTTCACAGACAATGGAATCATGGCTACACCTTC | CASSVDFRVHRQWNHGYTF
TRBD1 | TRBJ2-7 | TRBV7-9 | many | TGTGCCAGCAGTCCTCGACAGGGTAACTACGAGCAGTACTTC | CASSPRQGNYEQYF
. | TRBJ2-5 | TRBV20-1 | many | TGCAGTGCGACGAAGGGGTCGGGGGAGACCCAGTACTTC | CSATKGSGETQYF
. | TRBJ1-1 | TRBV5-1 | many | TGCGCCAGCAGCTTGTGGGGGTCGAGGGACACTGAAGCTTTCTTT | CASSLWGSRDTEAFF
TRBD1 | TRBJ1-4 | TRBV20-1 | many | TGCAGTGCGCCGGGACAGCGAAATGAAAAACTGTTTTTT | CSAPGQRNEKLFF
. | TRBJ2-3 | TRBV5-1 | few | TGCGCCAGCAGCTTGGAAGGGAGGAGGGTTTGGGATACGCAGTATTTT | CASSLEGRRVWDTQYF
TRBD2 | TRBJ2-3 | TRBV7-9 | many | TGTGCCAGCAGTTCCGATAGCGGGGAGGATACGCAGTATTTT | CASSSDSGEDTQYF
TRBD1 | TRBJ1-1 | TRBV7-2 | . | TGTGCCAGCTTGCTACCGGGACAGGGGAGTTGGGCTTTCTTC | CASLLPGQGSWAFF
. | TRBJ2-7 | TRBV5-5 | few | TGTGCCAGCAGCTTGGGGCAGTACGAGCAGTACTTC | CASSLGQYEQYF
. | TRBJ2-2 | TRBV6-2/TRBV6-3 | many | TGTGCCAGCAGTACCAGGGTGCTTCTAACTACGAACACCGGGGAGCTGTTTTTT | CASSTRVLLTTNTGELFF
. | TRBJ2-7 | TRBV6-5 | many | TGTGCCAGCAGGGCGGACGGCACCTACGAGCAGTACTTC | CASRADGTYEQYF